These T cell receptor beta chains were read from a single sample in a study of T cell repertoires in cytomegalovirus infection. TCRdb ran MiXCR on the reads and lists one entry per CDR3 protein. There are some 600,000 distinct CDR3 sequences in the sample; less than 25% occur only once, and 8% lies in the top ten. Sequencing used CD8+ T cells from PBMCs. Receptors originate from a human donor in good health (CMV status not recorded). Some clones in this sample may be carry-over from other donors' samples. Each CDR3 is given with its conserved first and last residue. The D gene is left open where the match is weak. For some rows the clone size is stated as once, few or many, or as a class when expanded; others skip it.

CDR3 length: 18
clone size: NA
J gene: TRBJ2-5
D gene: NA
V gene: TRBV23-1
CDR3 protein: CASSQPRNYCFEGETQYF
CDR3 DNA: TGCGCCAGCAGTCAACCCCGAAACTACTGCTTTGAAGGAGAGACCCAGTACTTC

CDR3 length: 15
clone size: NA
J gene: TRBJ2-1
D gene: TRBD2
V gene: TRBV7-8
CDR3 protein: CASTFSGGSYNEQLF
CDR3 DNA: TGTGCCAGTACTTTTAGCGGGGGTTCCTACAATGAGCAGTTGTTC

CDR3 length: 15
clone size: NA
J gene: TRBJ1-1
D gene: NA
V gene: TRBV7-9
CDR3 protein: CASRTTGEYYSEAFF
CDR3 DNA: TGTGCCAGCAGGACTACGGGGGAGTACTACAGTGAAGCTTTCTTT

CDR3 length: 15
clone size: few
J gene: TRBJ1-5
D gene: NA
V gene: TRBV5-5
CDR3 protein: CASSFYHRANQPQHF
CDR3 DNA: TGTGCCAGCAGCTTCTATCACAGGGCCAATCAGCCCCAGCATTTT

CDR3 length: 14
clone size: NA
J gene: TRBJ1-6
D gene: NA
V gene: TRBV20-1
CDR3 protein: CSARGYRTNSPLHF
CDR3 DNA: TGCAGTGCTAGAGGATACAGGACCAATTCACCCCTCCACTTT

CDR3 length: 15
clone size: many
J gene: TRBJ2-1
D gene: NA
V gene: TRBV7-8
CDR3 protein: CASSKEAPPYNEQFF
CDR3 DNA: TGTGCCAGCAGCAAAGAGGCACCACCCTACAATGAGCAGTTCTTC

CDR3 length: 15
clone size: few
J gene: TRBJ2-1
D gene: NA
V gene: TRBV6-2/TRBV6-3
CDR3 protein: CASTLSVSGLHEQFF
CDR3 DNA: TGTGCCAGCACCCTCAGCGTTTCTGGCTTGCATGAGCAGTTCTTC

CDR3 length: 16
clone size: NA
J gene: TRBJ1-6
D gene: TRBD1
V gene: TRBV6-5
CDR3 protein: CASSVDRAAYNSPLHF
CDR3 DNA: TGTGCCAGCAGTGTTGACAGGGCCGCTTATAATTCACCCCTCCACTTT

CDR3 length: 11
clone size: few
J gene: TRBJ2-3
D gene: NA
V gene: TRBV28
CDR3 protein: CASSYSRSKYF
CDR3 DNA: TGTGCCAGCAGTTATTCTCGATCGAAGTATTTT

CDR3 length: 18
clone size: few
J gene: TRBJ2-1
D gene: TRBD2
V gene: TRBV5-5
CDR3 protein: CASSLARASGGTYNEQFF
CDR3 DNA: TGTGCCAGCAGCTTGGCCAGGGCTAGCGGGGGAACCTACAATGAGCAGTTCTTC

CDR3 length: 14
clone size: NA
J gene: TRBJ2-7
D gene: TRBD1
V gene: TRBV7-2
CDR3 protein: CASNLGQGTYEQYF
CDR3 DNA: TGTGCCAGCAACTTAGGACAGGGGACCTACGAGCAGTACTTC

CDR3 length: 17
clone size: NA
J gene: TRBJ2-3
D gene: NA
V gene: TRBV6-6
CDR3 protein: CASSPPIGKGLTDTQYF
CDR3 DNA: TGTGCCAGCAGTCCTCCGATAGGGAAGGGCCTCACAGATACGCAGTATTTT

CDR3 length: 13
clone size: NA
J gene: TRBJ1-1
D gene: NA
V gene: TRBV28
CDR3 protein: CASSIGRNAEAFF
CDR3 DNA: TGTGCCAGCAGTATCGGACGGAACGCTGAAGCTTTCTTT

CDR3 length: 16
clone size: many
J gene: TRBJ1-6
D gene: TRBD1
V gene: TRBV7-2
CDR3 protein: CASSLEGGTGDSPLHF
CDR3 DNA: TGTGCCAGCAGCTTAGAAGGTGGGACAGGGGATTCACCCCTCCACTTT

CDR3 length: 16
clone size: once
J gene: TRBJ1-2
D gene: NA
V gene: TRBV7-9
CDR3 protein: CASSLSGTRDNYGYTF
CDR3 DNA: TGTGCCAGCAGCTTAAGTGGGACAAGGGATAACTATGGCTACACCTTC

CDR3 length: 12
clone size: NA
J gene: TRBJ2-1
D gene: NA
V gene: TRBV12-3/TRBV12-4
CDR3 protein: CASSFVSREQFF
CDR3 DNA: TGTGCCAGCAGTTTTGTTTCGAGGGAGCAGTTCTTC

CDR3 length: 14
clone size: few
J gene: TRBJ2-1
D gene: TRBD1
V gene: TRBV20-1
CDR3 protein: CSARGTGDYNEQFF
CDR3 DNA: TGCAGTGCTAGAGGGACAGGGGATTACAATGAGCAGTTCTTC

CDR3 length: 17
clone size: few
J gene: TRBJ2-3
D gene: NA
V gene: TRBV12-3/TRBV12-4
CDR3 protein: CASSYPLGERRADTQYF
CDR3 DNA: TGTGCCAGCAGTTATCCCTTGGGGGAAAGAAGAGCAGATACGCAGTATTTT

CDR3 length: 12
clone size: NA
J gene: TRBJ1-2
D gene: NA
V gene: TRBV19
CDR3 protein: CASTSLSGGYTF
CDR3 DNA: TGTGCCAGCACCAGCCTAAGTGGGGGCTACACCTTC

CDR3 length: 13
clone size: few
J gene: TRBJ2-4
D gene: NA
V gene: TRBV29-1
CDR3 protein: CSVYTGTKNIQYF
CDR3 DNA: TGCAGCGTTTATACCGGGACAAAAAACATTCAGTACTTC

CDR3 length: 16
clone size: NA
J gene: TRBJ2-1
D gene: TRBD1
V gene: TRBV18
CDR3 protein: CASSPPGTGVINEQFF
CDR3 DNA: TGTGCCAGCTCACCACCGGGGACAGGGGTTATCAATGAGCAGTTCTTC

CDR3 length: 17
clone size: NA
J gene: TRBJ1-5
D gene: NA
V gene: TRBV19
CDR3 protein: CASSIPVTAYSNQPQHF
CDR3 DNA: TGTGCCAGTAGTATACCGGTGACAGCTTATAGCAATCAGCCCCAGCATTTT

CDR3 length: 14
clone size: NA
J gene: TRBJ2-3
D gene: TRBD2
V gene: TRBV24-1
CDR3 protein: CATSPAGGTDTQYF
CDR3 DNA: TGTGCCACCAGTCCAGCGGGGGGCACAGATACGCAGTATTTT

CDR3 length: 14
clone size: NA
J gene: TRBJ2-7
D gene: NA
V gene: TRBV27
CDR3 protein: CASSLKGGGAEQYF
CDR3 DNA: TGTGCCAGCAGCCTTAAGGGTGGGGGTGCCGAGCAGTACTTC

CDR3 length: 14
clone size: many
J gene: TRBJ1-1
D gene: NA
V gene: TRBV7-9
CDR3 protein: CASSSARVNTEAFF
CDR3 DNA: TGTGCCAGCAGCTCCGCCAGGGTGAACACTGAAGCTTTCTTT

CDR3 length: 13
clone size: few
J gene: TRBJ1-1
D gene: TRBD1
V gene: TRBV4-2
CDR3 protein: CASSLNRGREAFF
CDR3 DNA: TGTGCCAGCAGCCTAAACAGGGGGCGCGAAGCTTTCTTT

CDR3 length: 14
clone size: few
J gene: TRBJ2-7
D gene: NA
V gene: TRBV15
CDR3 protein: CATSSIRDFYEQYF
CDR3 DNA: TGTGCCACCAGCTCAATCAGGGACTTCTACGAGCAGTACTTC

CDR3 length: 12
clone size: NA
J gene: TRBJ1-2
D gene: TRBD1
V gene: TRBV29-1
CDR3 protein: CSAPKGGNGYTF
CDR3 DNA: TGCAGCGCCCCAAAAGGGGGCAACGGCTACACCTTC

CDR3 length: 15
clone size: NA
J gene: TRBJ2-5
D gene: TRBD1
V gene: TRBV29-1
CDR3 protein: CSLYSPTTGQETQYF
CDR3 DNA: TGCAGCCTTTATAGCCCCACGACAGGGCAAGAGACCCAGTACTTC

CDR3 length: 16
clone size: few
J gene: TRBJ1-4
D gene: NA
V gene: TRBV14
CDR3 protein: CASSPSPTTTNEKLFF
CDR3 DNA: TGTGCCAGCAGCCCCAGCCCGACAACAACTAATGAAAAACTGTTTTTT

CDR3 length: 13
clone size: many
J gene: TRBJ1-3
D gene: NA
V gene: TRBV7-9
CDR3 protein: CASSASSGNTIYF
CDR3 DNA: TGTGCCAGCAGCGCGTCTTCTGGAAACACCATATATTTT

CDR3 length: 15
clone size: few
J gene: TRBJ2-3
D gene: TRBD2
V gene: TRBV6-5
CDR3 protein: CASSYLGGWTDTQYF
CDR3 DNA: TGTGCCAGCAGTTACCTCGGGGGGTGGACAGATACGCAGTATTTT

CDR3 length: 13
clone size: many
J gene: TRBJ1-2
D gene: TRBD1
V gene: TRBV9
CDR3 protein: CASSARDSYGYTF
CDR3 DNA: TGTGCCAGCAGCGCCCGGGACAGCTATGGCTACACCTTC

CDR3 length: 16
clone size: NA
J gene: TRBJ2-1
D gene: NA
V gene: TRBV7-9
CDR3 protein: CASSSRDGDTVDEQFF
CDR3 DNA: TGTGCCAGCAGCTCCCGGGACGGTGATACAGTGGATGAGCAGTTCTTC

CDR3 length: 14
clone size: NA
J gene: TRBJ1-4
D gene: TRBD1
V gene: TRBV12-3/TRBV12-4
CDR3 protein: CASSFDRGNEKLFF
CDR3 DNA: TGTGCCAGCAGTTTCGACAGGGGCAATGAAAAACTGTTTTTT

CDR3 length: 11
clone size: few
J gene: TRBJ2-7
D gene: NA
V gene: TRBV29-1
CDR3 protein: CSVIEGYEQYF
CDR3 DNA: TGCAGCGTCATCGAAGGCTACGAGCAGTACTTC

CDR3 length: 12
clone size: few
J gene: TRBJ2-1
D gene: NA
V gene: TRBV24-1
CDR3 protein: CATSGSYNEQFF
CDR3 DNA: TGTGCCACCAGTGGGTCATACAATGAGCAGTTCTTC

CDR3 length: 14
clone size: many
J gene: TRBJ2-2
D gene: NA
V gene: TRBV28
CDR3 protein: CASSPYIKSGELFF
CDR3 DNA: TGTGCCAGCAGCCCTTATATAAAGTCCGGGGAGCTGTTTTTT

CDR3 length: 12
clone size: NA
J gene: TRBJ2-1
D gene: NA
V gene: TRBV20-1
CDR3 protein: CSAREGGLLEFF
CDR3 DNA: TGCAGTGCTAGAGAGGGGGGCCTCCTGGAGTTCTTC

CDR3 length: 15
clone size: NA
J gene: TRBJ2-3
D gene: TRBD2
V gene: TRBV28
CDR3 protein: CASRFSGGRTDTQYF
CDR3 DNA: TGTGCCAGCAGATTTAGCGGGGGACGCACAGATACGCAGTATTTT

CDR3 length: 15
clone size: many
J gene: TRBJ2-1
D gene: NA
V gene: TRBV7-9
CDR3 protein: CASSLGGAIYNEQFF
CDR3 DNA: TGTGCCAGCAGTCTAGGGGGGGCGATCTACAATGAGCAGTTCTTC